These 12 T cell receptor beta chains share one sample of origin, sequenced in a study of T cells after yellow fever vaccination. Each CDR3 protein gets one entry after TCRdb re-called the 5' RACE reads with MiXCR. The data contain some 300,000 distinct CDR3 sequences, less than 9.5% of them singletons. The sample in question was CD4+ T cells sorted from PBMCs, obtained 5 days after the yellow fever booster vaccination. The receptors were sampled from a man aged 18 to 35 who received the YFV17D yellow fever vaccine.

Ten or more counts support this clonotype. No conserved phenylalanine or tryptophan is present at the end of the CDR3, so a read error is the likely explanation. The limits of the CDR3 on the DNA are not certain, so only TCRdb's listed CDR3 is given. The rearrangement joins TRBV30 to TRBJ1-2; the table's D call of TRBD1 was not tested on the DNA. The CDR3 numbers 10 amino acids, ends counted. Germline CDR1 reads GTSNPN; CDR2 reads SVGIG (reference sequence). The CDR3 sequence is CAWDRDRAFL.

In its sample, this clonotype was seen a few times. This chain uses TRBV20-1 with TRBJ2-7, with TRBD2 as a possible D gene (5 bases). V was trimmed by 4 bases and J by 4 bases, leaving 17 bases between them. This CDR3 has 14 amino acids. CDR1 and CDR2 from the germline V gene are DFQATT and SNEGSKA (reference sequence). The CDR3 spells CSAIFVGVGYEQYF. DNA of the CDR3: TGCAGTGCTATTTTCGTCGGGGTGGGGTACGAGCAGTACTTC.

The V and J genes are TRBV4-1 and TRBJ1-3, with TRBD1 matching over 8 bases. The CDR3 covers 16 residues. CDR1 MGHRA and CDR2 YSYEKL come from the germline V gene. Trimming at V came to 2 bases and at J to 3 bases, leaving 6 bases not matched to a gene. The CDR3 reads CASSQPGQGSGNTIYF. The DNA of the CDR3 is TGCGCCAGCAGCCAACCCGGACAGGGAAGTGGAAACACCATATATTTT.

In this sample, this clonotype turned up a few times. The CDR3 protein is CASSRYRKTQYF. The DNA for the CDR3 is TGTGCCAGCAGCCGCTATAGAAAGACCCAGTACTTC. J is TRBJ2-5 and V is TRBV7-2; D remains ambiguous. Germline V gene sequence: CDR1 SGHTA, CDR2 FQGNSA. Between the trimmed V and J ends, which lost 5 bases and 6 bases, there was a span of 10 bases. This CDR3 has 12 residues.

V and J are TRBV6-6 and TRBJ2-1; TRBD2 matches at 12 bases. The CDR3 has 16 residues. Germline lookup yields CDR1 MNHNY and CDR2 SVGAGI (reference sequence). Trimming took 6 bases from V and 5 from J; bases not matched to a gene: 8. Written as DNA, the CDR3 is TGTGCCAGCAGATCTAGCGGGGGGGCCCTGAACAATGAGCAGTTCTTC. Protein: CASRSSGGALNNEQFF.

The chain employs TRBV7-2 and TRBJ1-1; TRBD1 aligns across 7 bases. V gave up 2 bases and J gave up 3 bases; unmatched junction bases: 3. Germline values: CDR1 SGHTA, CDR2 FQGNSA. The length of the CDR3 is 14 residues. CDR3 bases: TGTGCCAGCAGCTTACAGGGGGGCTACACTGAAGCTTTCTTT. This codes for CASSLQGGYTEAFF. Full variable domain (missing parts from reference TRBV7-2 and TRBJ1-1): GAGVSQSPSNKVTEKGKDVELRCDPISGHTALYWYRQSLGQGLEFLIYFQGNSAPDKSGLPSDRFSAERTGGSVSTLTIQRTQQEDSAVYLCASSLQGGYTEAFFGQGTRLTVV.

The V and J genes are TRBV5-1 and TRBJ1-4; D is unresolved. The CDR3 loop spans 15 amino acids. Trimming took off 0 bases at V and 8 bases at J, with 14 bases between the two ends. The V gene's germline CDR1 is SGHRS and CDR2 YFSETQ. CDR3 protein: CASSLGSQRNEKLFF. For the CDR3, the DNA is TGCGCCAGCAGCTTGGGGAGCCAGAGGAACGAAAAACTGTTTTTT.

This clonotype was recorded at least ten times. The V gene is TRBV4-2, the J gene TRBJ2-4; D possibly corresponds to TRBD2 (7 bases). V was shortened by 1 base and J by 7 bases, with 14 bases between the two germline ends. The CDR3 runs to 15 residues. Germline V CDR1 and CDR2: LGHNA, YNFKEQ. CDR3 in DNA: TGTGCCAGCAGCCAAGGCGGGGGCGGGCTGAACATTCAGTACTTC. It specifies CASSQGGGGLNIQYF.

This clonotype has at least ten counts. The chain has TRBV3-1 and TRBJ2-1; tentative D call: TRBD1 (5 bases). With 3 bases removed from V and 1 base from J, the gap between germline ends came to 7 bases. Looked up from germline, CDR1 is LGHDT and CDR2 is YNNKEL (reference sequence). The CDR3 totals 14 residues. The CDR3 DNA reads TGTGCCAGCAGCCAGACAGCGTCCTACAATGAGCAGTTCTTC. Residues: CASSQTASYNEQFF.

This clonotype was found a few times. The chain employs TRBV6-2 or TRBV6-3 and TRBJ2-5, with D perhaps matching TRBD1 (6 bases). Germline V lookup: CDR1 MNHEY, CDR2 SVGEGT. There are 13 residues in the CDR3. V was trimmed by 6 bases and J by 3 bases, leaving 11 bases between them. The CDR3 is CASRLQGKETQYF. CDR3 nucleotides: TGTGCCAGCAGACTTCAGGGGAAAGAGACCCAGTACTTC.

The table lists this clonotype with a few counts. The V gene is TRBV28, the J gene TRBJ1-2; the match to TRBD1 covers 8 bases. Per the germline V gene, CDR1 is MDHEN and CDR2 is SYDVKM. The CDR3 sequence is 15 residues long. The V and J ends lost 3 bases and 4 bases, in that order; junction bases with no gene match: 7. The CDR3 DNA sequence: TGTGCCAGCAGTTTTATAACAGGGGGTTCCTATGGCTACACCTTC. It is translated as CASSFITGGSYGYTF.

This clonotype was recorded a few times. This chain links TRBV4-3 with TRBJ1-2, with 10 bases lining up with TRBD1. V lost 4 bases to trimming and J lost 6 bases; unmatched junction nucleotides: 11. In germline, CDR1 is LGHNA, CDR2 YSLEER. The CDR3 covers 16 residues. The CDR3 is CASSPTRDRGYDGYTF. The CDR3 bases are TGCGCCAGCAGCCCCACCCGGGACAGGGGATACGATGGCTACACCTTC.